The T cell receptor (beta chain) under discussion was sequenced for a study of vaccination and CD4 T cells after COVID-19. Sequencing of cultured CD4+ T cell DNA used the Oncomine TCR Beta short-read assay. TCRdb used MiXCR to reprocess the PCR reads, holding one entry per CDR3 protein. The data contain 10,000 or so distinct CDR3 sequences, 26% of them seen just once; the ten biggest clones take up around 42%. Described treatment: roughly 10-day PBMC culture with coronavirus spike peptide pools or control peptides (ViraFEST assay). Alongside around 10 IU/ml IL-2 and 10 ug/ml peptide pools, PBMCs were cultured at a few million per well. This clonotype has just a few counts. Its antigen is still unknown. The starting material was CD4+ T cells from blood, cultured in vitro, obtained before SARS-CoV-2 vaccination. This receptor was obtained from a human donor who received a COVID-19 vaccine.

CDR3 in amino acids: CASSRPTRQGADTQYF. For the CDR3, the DNA is TGTGCCAGCAGCCGCCCCACACGCCAGGGCGCAGATACGCAGTATTTT. The V call is TRBV5-4, the J call TRBJ2-3, with D possibly being TRBD1 (5 bases). CDR1 is SGHNT and CDR2 is YYREEE in the germline V gene (reference sequence). The length of the CDR3 is 16 residues. Trimming took 4 bases from V and 4 from J, leaving 19 bases between them. The full variable domain, its missing parts supplied by reference TRBV5-4 and TRBJ2-3, is ETGVTQSPTHLIKTRGQQVTLRCSSQSGHNTVSWYQQALGQGPQFIFQYYREEENGRGNFPPRFSGLQFPNYSSELNVNALELDDSALYLCASSRPTRQGADTQYFGPGTRLTVL.